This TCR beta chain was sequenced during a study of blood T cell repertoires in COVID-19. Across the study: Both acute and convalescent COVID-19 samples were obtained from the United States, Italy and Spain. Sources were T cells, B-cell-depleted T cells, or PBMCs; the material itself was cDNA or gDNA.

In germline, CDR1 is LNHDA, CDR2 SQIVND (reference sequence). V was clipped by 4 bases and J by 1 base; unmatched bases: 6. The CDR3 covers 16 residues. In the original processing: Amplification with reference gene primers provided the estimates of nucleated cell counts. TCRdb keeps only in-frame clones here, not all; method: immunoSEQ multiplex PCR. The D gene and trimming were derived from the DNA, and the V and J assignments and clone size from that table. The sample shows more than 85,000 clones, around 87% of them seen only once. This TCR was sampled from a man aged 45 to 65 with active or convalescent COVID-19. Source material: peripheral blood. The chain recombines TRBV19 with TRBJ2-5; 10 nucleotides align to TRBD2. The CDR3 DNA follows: TGTGCCAGTAGTACGGGACTAGCGTCTGGCCAAGAGACCCAGTACTTC. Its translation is CASSTGLASGQETQYF.